Following are 30 T cell receptor beta chains from one sample sequenced in a study of identical twins. One entry per CDR3 protein, called by TCRdb with MiXCR from the 5' RACE reads. The sample includes 500,000 to 550,000 distinct CDR3 sequences, under 25% of them seen just once. The same data also contributed to another study, on T cells expressing NK-cell markers.

Sequencing was done on a sample of CD4+ T cells sorted from blood. These receptors were obtained from a young woman in good health.

There are a few counts of this clonotype. The chain joins TRBV3-1 to TRBJ1-1, with D uncertain. The germline V and J ends were trimmed by 1 base and 4 bases, with 10 bases remaining between them. The CDR3 consists of 14 residues. Germline V gives CDR1 LGHDT, CDR2 YNNKEL (reference sequence). CDR3 coding DNA: TGTGCCAGCAGCCAAGGGCCCAGTAGCACTGAAGCTTTCTTT. Protein: CASSQGPSSTEAFF.

This chain uses TRBV5-1 with TRBJ2-2, with a possible D match to TRBD2 (6 bases). Trimming took off 5 bases at V and 0 bases at J, with 14 bases between the two ends. CDR3 length: 16 amino acids. The germline V gene encodes CDR1 SGHRS and CDR2 YFSETQ. CDR3 sequence (DNA): TGCGCCAGCAGGGACCGTGCGGGGCCGAACACCGGGGAGCTGTTTTTT. It specifies CASRDRAGPNTGELFF.

This clonotype was seen a few times. This rearrangement joins TRBV7-9 to TRBJ2-5; D is unclear. Per germline, CDR1 SEHNR and CDR2 FQNEAQ (reference sequence). There are 13 residues in the CDR3. Between the trimmed V and J ends, which lost 5 bases and 5 bases, there was a span of 12 bases. The CDR3 loop is CASSPVPAETQYF. CDR3 in DNA: TGTGCCAGCAGCCCCGTACCTGCGGAGACCCAGTACTTC.

The gene calls are TRBV2 and TRBJ1-5; no clear D. Germline V gene data show CDR1 as SNHLY and CDR2 as FYNNEI. V dropped 4 bases and J dropped 5 bases, with 12 bases sitting between them. This CDR3 is 14 amino acids long. For the CDR3, the DNA is TGTGCCAGCAGTGGTAGCACACTTTATCAGCCCCAGCATTTT. Translating it yields CASSGSTLYQPQHF.

The rearrangement links TRBV12-5 to TRBJ2-7; TRBD1 aligns across 7 bases. The CDR3 has 17 amino acids. The germline CDR1 and CDR2 sequences are LGHNT and FRNRAP. V shed 4 bases and J 0 bases; nucleotides not matched to a gene: 12. CDR3: CASGSPTGLGFSYEQYF. In nucleotides, the CDR3 is TGTGCTAGTGGTTCACCGACAGGGCTGGGATTCTCCTACGAGCAGTACTTC.

The chain is built from TRBV3-1 and TRBJ2-2, with D possibly TRBD1 on 6 matching bases. Germline assignment: CDR1 LGHDT and CDR2 YNNKEL (reference sequence). The CDR3 length is 15 residues. Trimming pared 4 bases from V and 3 bases from J, leaving 12 bases between. The CDR3 loop reads CASSLRTVHTGELFF. CDR3 coding DNA: TGTGCCAGCAGCCTTCGGACAGTTCACACCGGGGAGCTGTTTTTT.

V is TRBV3-1 and J is TRBJ2-7; a possible D gene is TRBD1 (6 bases). The germline V and J ends were trimmed by 1 base and 2 bases, with 18 bases remaining between them. Germline loops: CDR1 LGHDT, CDR2 YNNKEL (reference sequence). The CDR3 spans 17 residues. The CDR3, as DNA: TGTGCCAGCAGCCAAGGACCCCACAGGGATACTACCTACGAGCAGTACTTC. It is translated as CASSQGPHRDTTYEQYF.

CDR3 sequence: CSALSGRGAEQYF. For the CDR3, the DNA is TGCAGTGCCCTAAGCGGGAGGGGCGCCGAGCAGTACTTC. The gene calls are TRBV20-1 and TRBJ2-7; 10 positions match TRBD2. Germline-derived CDR1 and CDR2 are DFQATT and SNEGSKA (reference sequence). The CDR3 runs 13 residues. J lost 6 bases, V lost 6 bases, and 8 bases had no gene match.

J is TRBJ1-1 and V is TRBV28, with TRBD1 identical over 11 bases. The J segment lost 1 base and the V segment lost 0 bases, leaving 4 bases of the junction unmatched. CDR3 length: 17 residues. Germline loops: CDR1 MDHEN, CDR2 SYDVKM. CDR3 loop: CASSLWGQGGRNTEAFF. In nucleotides, the CDR3 is TGTGCCAGCAGTTTATGGGGACAGGGGGGGAGGAACACTGAAGCTTTCTTT.

This clonotype was counted a few times. The CDR3 region is CSARDQKEPSPLHF. The CDR3 bases are TGCAGTGCTAGAGATCAAAAAGAACCATCACCCCTCCACTTT. V gene TRBV20-1 combines with J gene TRBJ1-6; D is unclear. The V gene's germline CDR1 is DFQATT and CDR2 SNEGSKA (reference sequence). This CDR3 comprises 14 residues. The V end lost 0 bases, the J end lost 10 bases, and 13 bases lay between the germline ends.

This clonotype came up a few times. This chain connects TRBV6-1 to TRBJ1-5, with 7 positions matching TRBD1. Per germline, CDR1 MNHNS and CDR2 SASEGT. There are 16 residues in the CDR3. V lost 3 bases and J lost 7; bases outside the gene matches: 12. The CDR3 DNA sequence: TGTGCCAGCAGTGATGCAGGGGGAGTGATTAGGCAGCCCCAGCATTTT. Amino acid sequence: CASSDAGGVIRQPQHF.

This clonotype was detected only a few times. This chain uses TRBV12-3 or TRBV12-4 with TRBJ2-1; TRBD2 matches 9 bases. This CDR3 has 20 residues. Losses at the gene ends were 2 bases for V and 0 bases for J; bases not matched to a gene: 14. CDR3 in DNA: TGTGCCAGCAGTTTACGGAGGGGTAGCGGGGGCCGGAGCTCCTACAATGAGCAGTTCTTC. Translated: CASSLRRGSGGRSSYNEQFF.

The sample holds many counts of this clonotype. This rearrangement joins TRBV6-5 to TRBJ1-1, with D tentatively TRBD1 (5 bases). The CDR3 sequence is 12 residues long. V lost 7 bases and J 1 base, leaving 7 bases between the germline ends. Per germline, CDR1 MNHEY and CDR2 SVGAGI. The CDR3 protein is CASIRGNTEAFF. CDR3 coding DNA: TGTGCCAGCATTAGGGGGAACACTGAAGCTTTCTTT.

In this sample, this clonotype turned up many times. The J gene is TRBJ2-1, the V gene TRBV19, with D unclear. Germline V gives CDR1 LNHDA, CDR2 SQIVND (reference sequence). The CDR3 sequence is 13 residues long. The V gene lost 2 bases and the J gene lost 4 bases, with 6 bases spanning the gap. CDR3 bases: TGTGCCAGTAGTATAACAGCATACAATGAGCAGTTCTTC. Amino acid sequence: CASSITAYNEQFF.

J is TRBJ2-2 and V is TRBV6-1; the match to TRBD2 covers 8 bases. Losses at the gene ends were 7 bases for V and 1 base for J; bases not matched to a gene: 2. The CDR3 consists of 14 residues. CDR1 and CDR2 from the germline V gene are MNHNS and SASEGT. The CDR3 protein is CASTTSGNTGELFF. CDR3 in DNA: TGTGCCAGCACCACTAGCGGGAACACCGGGGAGCTGTTTTTT.

Ten or more counts support this clonotype. V gene TRBV12-3 or TRBV12-4 combines with J gene TRBJ1-6; D gene uncertain. V dropped 5 bases and J dropped 7 bases, with 9 bases sitting between them. This CDR3 is built from 13 residues. CDR3 bases: TGTGCCAGCAGTCTGGCAGCGAATTCACCCCTCCACTTT. This gives the protein CASSLAANSPLHF.

This clonotype was observed a handful of times. This chain connects TRBV5-1 to TRBJ2-1; D ambiguous. This CDR3 has 16 amino acids. Deletions cut 1 base from V and 0 bases from J, with 11 bases between. Germline assignment: CDR1 SGHRS and CDR2 YFSETQ. CDR3 protein: CASSLTGRNSYNEQFF. The CDR3 DNA sequence: TGCGCCAGCAGCTTGACCGGACGGAACTCCTACAATGAGCAGTTCTTC.

This chain's CDR3 is CASSPPDDYGYTF. As DNA, the CDR3 is TGTGCCAGCTCACCACCGGACGACTATGGCTACACCTTC. The chain recombines TRBV18 with TRBJ1-2; D is unresolved. V was shortened by 0 bases and J by 3 bases, with 5 bases between the two germline ends. Germline V lookup: CDR1 KGHSH, CDR2 LQKENI. The CDR3 spans 13 residues.

The sample holds one count of this clonotype. J is TRBJ1-1 and V is TRBV3-1, with 7 bases lining up with TRBD1. Trimming at V came to 4 bases and at J to 4 bases, leaving 6 bases not matched to a gene. The germline gives CDR1 LGHDT, CDR2 YNNKEL (reference sequence). The CDR3 spans 14 residues. The CDR3, as DNA: TGTGCCAGCAGCCCGACAGGGTGGGGCACTGAAGCTTTCTTT. It translates to CASSPTGWGTEAFF.

This CDR3 reads CASRMVRGNNEQFF. The CDR3 bases are TGCGCCAGCAGAATGGTGCGGGGTAACAATGAGCAGTTCTTC. The gene calls are TRBV10-2 and TRBJ2-1; TRBD2 might be the D (6 bases). Looked up from germline, CDR1 is WSHSY and CDR2 is SAAADI. CDR3 length: 14 amino acids. The V and J ends lost 6 bases and 5 bases respectively, with 14 bases between them.

This clonotype was picked up a small number of times. The chain is built from TRBV23-1 and TRBJ2-7, with TRBD1 identical over 7 bases. TRBV23-1 carries the ORF label, with uncertain function. Losses at the gene ends were 2 bases for V and 2 bases for J; bases not matched to a gene: 9. The CDR3 runs 16 residues. CDR3 coding DNA: TGCGCCAGCAGTCAACTTGCCCCTGGGACAGCCTACGAGCAGTACTTC. Amino acids: CASSQLAPGTAYEQYF.

This clonotype was observed a handful of times. The rearrangement joins TRBV20-1 to TRBJ2-1; TRBD1 is a possible D gene (6 bases). The CDR3 length is 15 residues. Trimming pared 2 bases from V and 9 bases from J, leaving 20 bases between. Germline loops: CDR1 DFQATT, CDR2 SNEGSKA (reference sequence). This chain's CDR3 is CSARFPGQVGGEQFF. The DNA for the CDR3 is TGCAGTGCTAGATTCCCGGGCCAAGTAGGGGGTGAGCAGTTCTTC.

The rearrangement joins TRBV7-2 to TRBJ2-1; tentatively, D is TRBD2 (6 bases). The length of the CDR3 is 14 residues. The V gene's germline CDR1 is SGHTA and CDR2 FQGNSA. CDR3 in DNA: TGTGCTTCCACTCGACCGGGAGCTTACAATGAGCAGTTCTTC. Encoded protein: CASTRPGAYNEQFF.

The chain joins TRBV29-1 to TRBJ2-1; either TRBD1 or TRBD2 may supply D (5 bases each). The CDR3 loop spans 14 amino acids. Per germline, CDR1 SQVTM and CDR2 ANQGSEA. Trimming left V 6 bases short and J 5 bases short, with 17 bases between. CDR3 in DNA: TGCAGCGTACGCCGGGACGTACGTCACAATGAGCAGTTCTTC. This gives the protein CSVRRDVRHNEQFF.

In this sample, this clonotype turned up many times. CDR3 sequence reads: CASSLGRVGSPLHF. CDR3 nucleotides: TGTGCCAGCAGTTTGGGCAGGGTCGGTTCACCCCTCCACTTT. The rearrangement links TRBV12-3 or TRBV12-4 to TRBJ1-6, with D possibly TRBD1 on 5 matching bases. This CDR3 has 14 residues. The germline V and J ends were trimmed by 3 bases and 9 bases, with 12 bases remaining between them.

The sample holds many counts of this clonotype. CDR3 amino acids: CSVQSGTGAYGYTF. The DNA of the CDR3 is TGCAGCGTTCAGTCCGGGACAGGGGCCTATGGCTACACCTTC. This rearrangement joins TRBV29-1 to TRBJ1-2; 10 bases are a match to TRBD1. CDR3 size: 14 residues. Germline loops: CDR1 SQVTM, CDR2 ANQGSEA. V lost 5 bases to trimming and J lost 4 bases; unmatched junction nucleotides: 7.

The chain uses TRBV12-3 or TRBV12-4 and TRBJ1-3, with D tentatively TRBD1 (6 bases). The length of the CDR3 is 14 residues. Trimming removed 8 bases from V and 5 bases from J, with 16 bases in between. The CDR3: CASQSWGARNTIYF. CDR3 in DNA: TGTGCCAGCCAATCCTGGGGGGCTAGAAACACCATATATTTT.

The chain links TRBV20-1 to TRBJ2-1; no clear D. Trimming left V 1 base short and J 9 bases short, with 22 bases between. The CDR3 contains 16 residues. CDR1 and CDR2 from the germline V gene are DFQATT and SNEGSKA (reference sequence). The CDR3 here is CSARGVVKPGSSEQFF. The CDR3 DNA reads as TGCAGTGCTAGAGGAGTAGTTAAGCCGGGTTCAAGTGAGCAGTTCTTC.

The sample holds a few counts of this clonotype. The chain carries TRBV6-1 and TRBJ1-2; tentative D call: TRBD1 (5 bases). Germline V CDR1 and CDR2: MNHNS, SASEGT. The CDR3 has 14 amino acids. V was clipped by 7 bases and J by 2 bases, with 14 bases between them. The CDR3 DNA follows: TGTGCCAGCACCCCTGGGGGGACCAACTATGGCTACACCTTC. It yields the protein CASTPGGTNYGYTF.

The rearrangement joins TRBV10-3 to TRBJ2-7, with D perhaps TRBD1 (6 bases). Germline-derived CDR1 and CDR2 are ENHRY and SYGVKD. The CDR3 consists of 13 residues. Trimming left V 5 bases short and J 5 bases short, with 13 bases between. The CDR3 is CAISFDRRDEQYF. DNA of the CDR3: TGTGCCATCAGTTTCGACAGGCGCGACGAGCAGTACTTC.